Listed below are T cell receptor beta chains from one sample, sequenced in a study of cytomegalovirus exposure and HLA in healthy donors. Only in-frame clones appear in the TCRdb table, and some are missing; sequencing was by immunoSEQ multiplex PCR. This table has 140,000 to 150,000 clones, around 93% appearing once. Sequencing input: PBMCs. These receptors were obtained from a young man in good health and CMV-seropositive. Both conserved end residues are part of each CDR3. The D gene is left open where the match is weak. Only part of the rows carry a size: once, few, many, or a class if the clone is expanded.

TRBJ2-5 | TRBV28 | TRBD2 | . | CASSLRAGVETQYF | TGTGCCAGCAGTTTAAGGGCGGGAGTCGAGACCCAGTACTTC
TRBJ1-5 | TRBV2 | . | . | CASRGEGQPQHF | TGTGCCAGCCGAGGAGAAGGTCAGCCCCAGCATTTT
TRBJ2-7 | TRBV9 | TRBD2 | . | CASSAHPYSGSLTYEQYF | TGTGCCAGCAGCGCCCACCCGTATAGCGGGAGCCTTACCTACGAGCAGTACTTC
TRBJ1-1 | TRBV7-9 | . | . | CASSSYRGASEAFF | TGTGCCAGCAGCTCTTACCGGGGGGCTTCTGAAGCTTTCTTT
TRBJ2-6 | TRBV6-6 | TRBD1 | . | CASGTATGANVLTF | TGTGCCAGCGGGACAGCTACTGGGGCCAACGTCCTGACTTTC
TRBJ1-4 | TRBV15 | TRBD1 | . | CATSGAGTGGEKLFF | TGTGCCACCAGCGGGGCCGGGACAGGGGGTGAAAAACTGTTTTTT
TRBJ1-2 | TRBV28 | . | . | CASSPPIDYGYTF | TGTGCCAGCAGCCCCCCCATAGACTATGGCTACACCTTC
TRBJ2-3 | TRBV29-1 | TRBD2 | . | CSVVLLAVSSTDTQYF | TGCAGCGTTGTTCTACTAGCGGTATCTAGCACAGATACGCAGTATTTT
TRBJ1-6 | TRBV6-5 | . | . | CASSYTSSYNSPLHF | TGTGCCAGCAGTTACACAAGCTCCTATAATTCACCCCTCCACTTT
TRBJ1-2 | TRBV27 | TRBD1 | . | CASSLGQGFFRYTF | TGTGCCAGCAGTTTAGGACAGGGTTTTTTTCGCTACACCTTC
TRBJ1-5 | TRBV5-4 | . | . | CASSLAPGGNQPQHF | TGTGCCAGCAGCTTGGCCCCTGGAGGCAATCAGCCCCAGCATTTT
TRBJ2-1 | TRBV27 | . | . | CASSRFTGPQADNEQFF | TGTGCCAGCAGCCGCTTTACCGGGCCCCAAGCGGACAATGAGCAGTTCTTC
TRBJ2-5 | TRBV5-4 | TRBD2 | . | CASSRTSGREETQYF | TGTGCCAGCAGCCGGACTAGCGGGAGGGAGGAGACCCAGTACTTC
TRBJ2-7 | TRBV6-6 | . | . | CASSYTGYEQYF | TGTGCCAGCAGTTACACAGGCTACGAGCAGTACTTC
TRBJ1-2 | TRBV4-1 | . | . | CASSQDFRQDYGYTF | TGCGCCAGCAGCCAAGACTTTCGACAGGACTATGGCTACACCTTC
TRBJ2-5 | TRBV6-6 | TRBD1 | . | CASSFRQGLETQYF | TGTGCCAGCAGTTTCCGACAGGGATTGGAGACCCAGTACTTC
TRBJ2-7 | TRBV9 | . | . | CASSPGTLSSYEQYF | TGTGCCAGCAGCCCAGGGACTCTTAGCTCCTACGAGCAGTACTTC
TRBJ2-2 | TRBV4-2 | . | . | CASSPDITGELFF | TGTGCCAGCAGCCCGGACATCACCGGGGAGCTGTTTTTT
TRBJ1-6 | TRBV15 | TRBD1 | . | CATSRGKQGASYNSPLHF | TGTGCCACCAGCAGAGGGAAACAGGGGGCATCCTATAATTCACCCCTCCACTTT
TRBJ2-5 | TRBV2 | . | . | CASSRTGGFKETQYF | TGTGCCAGCAGTCGAACCGGCGGATTCAAAGAGACCCAGTACTTC
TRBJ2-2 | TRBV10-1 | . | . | CASSEFGDTGELFF | TGCGCCAGCAGTGAGTTCGGGGACACCGGGGAGCTGTTTTTT
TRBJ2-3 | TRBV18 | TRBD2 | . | CASSPNVGGDTDTQYF | TGTGCCAGCTCACCAAATGTGGGAGGGGACACAGATACGCAGTATTTT
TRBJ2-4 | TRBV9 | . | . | CASSEAPLGGSPKNIQYF | TGTGCCAGCAGCGAGGCCCCCTTGGGGGGTAGCCCCAAAAACATTCAGTACTTC
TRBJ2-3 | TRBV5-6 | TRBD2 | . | CASSSVTSGSTDTQYF | TGTGCCAGCAGCTCCGTGACTAGCGGGAGCACAGATACGCAGTATTTT
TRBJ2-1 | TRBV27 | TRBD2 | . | CASSFNGGGNEQFF | TGTGCCAGCAGTTTTAATGGGGGGGGGAATGAGCAGTTCTTC
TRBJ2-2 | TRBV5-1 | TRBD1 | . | CASSYGTENTGELFF | TGCGCCAGCAGCTACGGGACAGAGAACACCGGGGAGCTGTTTTTT
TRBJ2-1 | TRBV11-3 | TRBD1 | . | CASSFGQGVHNEQFF | TGTGCCAGCAGCTTCGGACAGGGGGTCCACAATGAGCAGTTCTTC
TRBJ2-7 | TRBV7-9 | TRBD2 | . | CASSYEAGGEQYF | TGTGCCAGCAGCTACGAAGCGGGAGGTGAGCAGTACTTC
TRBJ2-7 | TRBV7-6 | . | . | CASSLGSSGIYEQYF | TGTGCCAGCAGCCTAGGTTCGTCGGGAATCTACGAGCAGTACTTC
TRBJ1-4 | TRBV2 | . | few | CASRWTDREKLFF | TGTGCCAGCAGGTGGACAGACCGAGAAAAACTGTTTTTT
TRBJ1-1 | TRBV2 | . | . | CASSSGWPNTEAFF | TGTGCCAGCAGTAGCGGGTGGCCCAACACTGAAGCTTTCTTT
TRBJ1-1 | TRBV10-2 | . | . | CASSESVPGNTEAFF | TGCGCCAGCAGTGAGTCTGTCCCAGGGAACACTGAAGCTTTCTTT
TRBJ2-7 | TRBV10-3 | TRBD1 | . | CAISAGQGMYEQYF | TGTGCCATCAGTGCTGGACAGGGGATGTACGAGCAGTACTTC
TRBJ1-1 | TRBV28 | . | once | CASSLDRGGTEAFF | TGTGCCAGCAGTTTAGATAGAGGGGGCACTGAAGCTTTCTTT
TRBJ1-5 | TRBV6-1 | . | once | CASSEGLMGNQPQHF | TGTGCCAGCAGTGAAGGGCTGATGGGCAATCAGCCCCAGCATTTT
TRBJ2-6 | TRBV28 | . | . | CASSGPGVSGANVLTF | TGTGCCAGCAGTGGACCAGGGGTGTCAGGGGCCAACGTCCTGACTTTC
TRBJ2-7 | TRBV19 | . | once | CASSMGQAPSYEQYF | TGTGCCAGTAGTATGGGTCAGGCCCCATCCTACGAGCAGTACTTC
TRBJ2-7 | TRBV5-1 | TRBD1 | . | CASSLVGGPGQGTYEQYF | TGCGCCAGCAGCTTGGTAGGGGGTCCGGGACAGGGAACCTACGAGCAGTACTTC
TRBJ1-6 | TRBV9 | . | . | CASSVVARDSPLHF | TGTGCCAGCAGCGTAGTAGCACGTGATTCACCCCTCCACTTT
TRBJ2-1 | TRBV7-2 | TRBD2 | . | CASSYPGTSGREQFF | TGTGCCAGCAGCTACCCCGGGACTAGCGGCCGGGAGCAGTTCTTC
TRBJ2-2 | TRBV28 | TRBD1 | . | CASSRLWTGDTGELFF | TGTGCCAGCAGTAGGTTGTGGACAGGGGACACCGGGGAGCTGTTTTTT
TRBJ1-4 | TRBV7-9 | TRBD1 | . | CASSWGTAVNEKLFF | TGTGCCAGCAGCTGGGGGACAGCCGTTAATGAAAAACTGTTTTTT
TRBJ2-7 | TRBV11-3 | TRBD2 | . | CASSLGVSGSYEQYF | TGTGCCAGCAGCTTAGGGGTTAGCGGGAGCTACGAGCAGTACTTC
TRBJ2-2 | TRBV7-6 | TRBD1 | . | CASSPLSGGAGGELFF | TGTGCCAGCAGCCCCCTCTCAGGGGGTGCGGGCGGGGAGCTGTTTTTT
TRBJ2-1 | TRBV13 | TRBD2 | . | CASSSGTSGTYEQFF | TGTGCCAGCAGCTCCGGGACTAGCGGGACGTATGAGCAGTTCTTC
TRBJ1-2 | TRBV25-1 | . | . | CASSLGDGYTF | TGTGCCAGCAGCCTAGGGGATGGCTACACCTTC
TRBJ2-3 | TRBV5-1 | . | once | CASSLRTSTDTQYF | TGCGCCAGCAGCCTTAGAACTAGCACAGATACGCAGTATTTT
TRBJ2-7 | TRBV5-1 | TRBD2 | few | CASSQFIAGGPGEQYF | TGCGCCAGCAGCCAATTCATAGCGGGAGGGCCGGGGGAGCAGTACTTC
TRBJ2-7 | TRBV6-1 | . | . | CASSEMETRLFEQYF | TGTGCCAGCAGTGAAATGGAGACTAGGCTCTTCGAGCAGTACTTC
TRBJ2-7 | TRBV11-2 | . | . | CASSLASYEQYF | TGTGCCAGCAGCTTAGCCAGCTACGAGCAGTACTTC
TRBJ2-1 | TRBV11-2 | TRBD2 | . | CASSSRLAGEIYEQFF | TGTGCCAGCAGCTCCCGACTAGCGGGAGAGATCTATGAGCAGTTCTTC
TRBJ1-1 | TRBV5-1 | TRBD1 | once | CASSDRVNTEAFF | TGCGCCAGCTCTGACAGGGTGAACACTGAAGCTTTCTTT
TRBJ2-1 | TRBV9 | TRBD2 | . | CASSTGLADNEQFF | TGTGCCAGCAGCACGGGACTAGCGGACAATGAGCAGTTCTTC
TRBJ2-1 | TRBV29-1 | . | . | CRQDGNHNEQFF | TGCAGGCAAGACGGGAACCACAATGAGCAGTTCTTC
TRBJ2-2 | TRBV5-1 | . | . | CASSLGRKNRGAVF | TGCGCCAGCAGCTTGGGGAGGAAGAACCGGGGAGCTGTTTTT
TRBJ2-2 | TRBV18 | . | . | CASSPWTEFTGELFF | TGTGCCAGCTCACCATGGACAGAGTTTACCGGGGAGCTGTTTTTT
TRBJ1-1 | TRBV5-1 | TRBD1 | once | CASSLDRGRTEAFF | TGCGCCAGCAGCCTCGACAGGGGGAGAACTGAAGCTTTCTTT